This T cell receptor (beta chain) appears in the sequencing data of a study of OX40 agonist ivuxolimab in advanced cancers. Some clones are missing from TCRdb's copy, which holds only in-frame ones; the method was immunoSEQ multiplex PCR. The sample has 35,000 to 50,000 clones; around four fifths are singletons. V lost 3 bases and J lost 6; bases outside the gene matches: 4. The length of the CDR3 is 13 residues. Germline V CDR1 and CDR2: SQVTM, ANQGSEA. This TCR came from an adult with an advanced solid tumor such as melanoma, head and neck, liver or kidney cancer. This chain joins TRBV29-1 and TRBJ2-3; 9 bases map to TRBD1. Sequencing was performed on CD4+ or CD8+ T cells sorted from blood, taken in a trial of the OX40 agonist ivuxolimab. The DNA of the CDR3 is TGCAGCGTTGAGGACAGGGGATATGATACGCAGTATTTT. This encodes CSVEDRGYDTQYF.